The clone carrying this T cell receptor beta chain has a handful of counts. The target antigen is unknown. This specimen belongs to a study of T-cell memory formation after mild COVID-19. Study summary: Across donors, TCR clusters were largely donor specific. Study-wide results and limits: Later expanders leaned toward CD4+, whereas clones contracting from day 15 to 85 were balanced CD4/CD8.

CDR1 is SGHAT and CDR2 is FQDESV in the germline V gene (reference sequence). V lost 8 bases and J 0 bases, leaving 14 bases between the germline ends. CDR3 size: 14 residues. Sample barcodes and UMIs were carried by the TCR alpha and TCR beta cDNA libraries that 5'RACE generated with constant-segment primers. TCRdb re-derived calls from the 5' RACE reads in MiXCR, one entry per CDR3 protein. The table has almost 250,000 distinct CDR3 sequences, roughly 15% seen once. The chain links TRBV11-1 to TRBJ2-7; perhaps TRBD2 as D (6 bases). The TCR originated in an adult woman who had mild COVID-19 (a few samples of this study predate the infection). Cell type and time point are not known. Sequenced: PBMCs or a T cell subset sorted from them (not recorded which). The CDR3, as DNA: TGTGCCAGCGGTTGGACTAAGAACTCCTACGAGCAGTACTTC. Protein sequence: CASGWTKNSYEQYF.